Given below is one T cell receptor (beta chain) in context. Its antigen is unknown. A much larger clonotype is one base distant, so this may be a read error. This record belongs to a study of beta chain features in type 1 diabetes. Whole-study results and caveats: The cDNA sequencing approach could over-represent high-TCR-expressing cells. In all four CD4+ subsets, TCRB CDR3 length was significantly, moderately reduced in type 1 diabetes. Here, the possible influence of HLA type (on TCRB rearrangement) remained unresolved.

Expressed TCRB transcripts were sequenced after all isolated RNA was converted to cDNA. The protocol was immunoSEQ multiplex PCR, while the TCRdb copy is restricted to in-frame clones and leaves out a portion. The data hold roughly 130,000 clones, with 16% observed a single time. The V end was cut by 6 bases, the J end by 6 bases, with 18 bases between. The germline gives CDR1 SQVTM, CDR2 ANQGSEA. There are 13 residues in the CDR3. Heparinised blood was drawn once per donor, averaging roughly 0.11 L. Specimen: central memory CD4+ T cells from blood. The source is a young man with type 1 diabetes. The chain is built from TRBV29-1 and TRBJ2-7; tentatively, D is TRBD1 or TRBD2 (7 bases each). The DNA of the CDR3 is TGCAGCGTAAAGCGACAGGGAGGGGGCGAGCAGTACTTC. Translated, it gives CSVKRQGGGEQYF.